Shown below are 7 T cell receptor beta chains from a single sample sequenced in a study of blood T cells in healthy people across ages. Using a J-beta primer mix together with a sample-barcoded 5' primer, a second PCR was run for roughly 7 to 11 cycles. TCRdb recomputed calls from the 5' RACE reads with MiXCR, one row per CDR3 protein. The sample has about 1.4 million distinct CDR3 sequences, around 59% seen once. The specimen was blood. The receptor source for this set is a man younger than 35 in good health.

The V gene is TRBV2, the J gene TRBJ2-1; D is unclear. Trimming cost V 5 bases and J 3 bases, with 14 bases left between them. CDR3 length: 15 amino acids. Looked up from germline, CDR1 is SNHLY and CDR2 is FYNNEI. The CDR3 spells CASSPNHPDYNEQFF. Here the CDR3 DNA reads TGTGCCAGCAGTCCCAACCACCCAGACTACAATGAGCAGTTCTTC. Using reference TRBV2 and TRBJ2-1 for the parts outside the CDR3, the full variable domain is EPEVTQTPSHQVTQMGQEVILRCVPISNHLYFYWYRQILGQKVEFLVSFYNNEISEKSEIFDDQFSVERPDGSNFTLKIRSTKLEDSAMYFCASSPNHPDYNEQFFGPGTRLTVL.

This clonotype is a singleton in its sample. This chain joins TRBV10-3 and TRBJ2-4; TRBD1 might be the D (5 bases). The tail of the sequence fits TRBJ2-7 better, so the J call may be wrong. Germline V lookup: CDR1 ENHRY, CDR2 SYGVKD. The CDR3 extends over 17 amino acids. The CDR3 bases are TGTGCCATCAGTGAGTCCGGAGTGGCAAGCAAGGGGTTCGAGCAGTACTTC. Translated: CAISESGVASKGFEQYF.

The rearrangement links TRBV27 to TRBJ2-7, with D perhaps TRBD1 or TRBD2 (5 bases each). CDR1 and CDR2 from the germline V gene are MNHEY and SMNVEV (reference sequence). V lost 8 bases, J lost 4 bases, and 18 bases lay in between. The CDR3 covers 14 residues. CDR3 coding DNA: TGTGCCAGCTCGTACAGGTTTTGGGGGTACGAGCAGTACTTC. It is translated as CASSYRFWGYEQYF.

This clonotype was observed a handful of times. The V gene is TRBV29-1, the J gene TRBJ2-7; TRBD1 agrees at 8 bases. Germline lookup yields CDR1 SQVTM and CDR2 ANQGSEA. This CDR3 comprises 13 residues. V dropped 7 bases and J dropped 0; count of bases not matched to a gene: 5. In DNA form, the CDR3 reads TGCAGCGGGCGGACAGGGAGCTCCTACGAGCAGTACTTC. This gives the protein CSGRTGSSYEQYF.

V gene TRBV7-9 combines with J gene TRBJ2-7, with TRBD1 matching over 7 bases. V shed 4 bases and J 2 bases; nucleotides not matched to a gene: 11. The CDR3 loop spans 16 amino acids. Germline V lookup: CDR1 SEHNR, CDR2 FQNEAQ (reference sequence). The CDR3 DNA follows: TGTGCCAGCAGCTCCTCCGGGACAGTAAATCCCTACGAGCAGTACTTC. Encoded protein: CASSSSGTVNPYEQYF.

This clonotype was detected only a few times. The rearrangement uses TRBV7-2 and TRBJ1-1; D gene ambiguous. The germline V gene encodes CDR1 SGHTA and CDR2 FQGNSA. V shed 4 bases and J shed 0 bases, with 9 bases lying between them. There are 14 residues in the CDR3. CDR3: CASSSGRMNTEAFF. The DNA of the CDR3 is TGTGCCAGCAGCTCCGGACGGATGAACACTGAAGCTTTCTTT. The full variable domain, its missing parts supplied by reference TRBV7-2 and TRBJ1-1, is GAGVSQSPSNKVTEKGKDVELRCDPISGHTALYWYRQSLGQGLEFLIYFQGNSAPDKSGLPSDRFSAERTGGSVSTLTIQRTQQEDSAVYLCASSSGRMNTEAFFGQGTRLTVV.

This clonotype has more than one count but fewer than ten. The chain joins TRBV20-1 to TRBJ2-4; TRBD2 might be the D (6 bases). The CDR3 covers 12 residues. V lost 4 bases to trimming and J lost 8 bases, with 12 bases between them. Germline CDR1 reads DFQATT; CDR2 reads SNEGSKA (reference sequence). The CDR3 DNA is TGCAGTGCTATGGGCGGGGTGGACATTCAGTACTTC. Protein sequence: CSAMGGVDIQYF.